Sequencing of this TCR beta chain was carried out in a study of identical twins. A single record per CDR3 protein comes from TCRdb applying MiXCR to the 5' RACE reads. Of around 450,000 distinct CDR3 sequences listed, 13% to 15% were seen once; the top ten hold 0.5% to 0.65%. V shed 3 bases and J shed 0 bases, with 8 bases lying between them. The CDR3 has 14 amino acids. A few counts support this clonotype. This sample was shared with a second study, whose subject was yellow fever vaccine responses in identical twins.

V and J are TRBV12-3 or TRBV12-4 and TRBJ1-1; no clear D gene. This TCR was sampled from a woman aged 18-30 years in good health. Material for sequencing was CD4+ T cells sorted from blood. The DNA for the CDR3 is TGTGCCAGCAGTTTCATCCGGGTGAACACTGAAGCTTTCTTT. It encodes CASSFIRVNTEAFF.